This is a list of T cell receptor beta chains from one sample in a study of blood T cell repertoires in COVID-19. The protocol was immunoSEQ multiplex PCR, while the TCRdb copy is restricted to in-frame clones and leaves out a portion. The top ten clones hold 3% to 4.5% of a sample with approximately 260,000 clones, around 89% of them seen once. Sequenced: peripheral blood. The receptors originated from a woman in her forties with acute or convalescent COVID-19. The CDR3 runs from the conserved cysteine through the conserved F or W. The D gene is left open where the match is weak. The size entry is marked missing in some rows and otherwise reads once, few, many or a size class.

J	length	V	D	size	DNA	CDR3
TRBJ1-2	13	TRBV27	.	.	TGTGCCAGCAGTTCGGGGGCTAACTATGGCTACACCTTC	CASSSGANYGYTF
TRBJ2-1	20	TRBV5-1	TRBD2	.	TGCGCCAGCAGCTTGGTACCGCTTTCTAGCGGGGGCCGCTCCTACAATGAGCAGTTCTTC	CASSLVPLSSGGRSYNEQFF
TRBJ2-3	16	TRBV4-1	.	.	TGCGCCAGCAGCCAGGTTTCGTTCCAGGGGGGAGATACGCAGTATTTT	CASSQVSFQGGDTQYF
TRBJ1-6	14	TRBV5-1	.	.	TGCGCCAGCAGCGAACAGGGAAATAATTCACCCCTCCACTTT	CASSEQGNNSPLHF
TRBJ2-6	17	TRBV7-3	TRBD1	.	TGTGCCAGCAGCTCCGGGACAGGGGCCTCAGGGGCCAACGTCCTGACTTTC	CASSSGTGASGANVLTF
TRBJ1-1	15	TRBV7-2	.	.	TGTGCCAGCAGCCCTAGGGTGGGACAACCCACTGAAGCTTTCTTT	CASSPRVGQPTEAFF
TRBJ1-1	16	TRBV7-3	.	.	TGTGCCAGCAGCTTAATGGGGACTCCTTTCAGCACTGAAGCTTTCTTT	CASSLMGTPFSTEAFF
TRBJ1-1	16	TRBV25-1	.	.	TGTGCCAGTCAACCCGCGACACTCACCGGGAACACTGAAGCTTTCTTT	CASQPATLTGNTEAFF
TRBJ1-4	15	TRBV11-2	TRBD1	.	TGTGCCAGCAGCTGGGGGACAGGAACTAATGAAAAACTGTTTTTT	CASSWGTGTNEKLFF
TRBJ2-1	14	TRBV9	TRBD2	.	TGTGCCAGCAGCCCTAGCGGGGGGTACAATGAGCAGTTCTTC	CASSPSGGYNEQFF
TRBJ1-5	15	TRBV6-5	TRBD1	few	TGTGCCAGCCAACCGGGACAGGGAGTAGGTCAGCCCCAGCATTTT	CASQPGQGVGQPQHF
TRBJ1-1	15	TRBV9	.	once	TGTGCCAGCAGCAACCACCCGGGGGGGTCCGCAACAGCTTTCTTT	CASSNHPGGSATAFF
TRBJ1-6	14	TRBV28	.	.	TGTGCCAGCAGAGATAGCTCCTATAATTCACCCCTCCACTTT	CASRDSSYNSPLHF
TRBJ1-4	12	TRBV7-2	.	.	TGTGCCAGCAGCACTATTCAGGGGAAACTGTTTTTT	CASSTIQGKLFF
TRBJ1-2	16	TRBV19	TRBD1	.	TGTGCCAGTAGCACTACGGCTGTGGACAGGGGGAACGGCTACACCTTC	CASSTTAVDRGNGYTF
TRBJ1-2	13	TRBV2	.	.	TGTGCCAGCAGAGGTCCGGGAAACGGTGGCTACACCTTC	CASRGPGNGGYTF
TRBJ1-2	12	TRBV6-5	TRBD1	.	TGTGCCAGCACAAGGACAGGTGATGGCTACACCTTC	CASTRTGDGYTF
TRBJ1-2	15	TRBV19	.	.	TGTGCCAGTAGGGTATCGACGGGACTGAACTATGGCTACACCTTC	CASRVSTGLNYGYTF
TRBJ2-1	16	TRBV5-1	TRBD2	once	TGCGCCAGCAGCCCGGGTTTTGCGGGGGGGTACAATGAGCAGTTCTTC	CASSPGFAGGYNEQFF
TRBJ1-3	17	TRBV28	.	.	TGTGCCAGCAGTTTATTCCGGGGGGGAAGCTCTGGAAACACCATATATTTT	CASSLFRGGSSGNTIYF
TRBJ2-5	12	TRBV29-1	.	.	TGCAGCGTTGACGAGGGCGGGAAGACCCAGTACTTC	CSVDEGGKTQYF
TRBJ1-3	14	TRBV30	.	few	TGTGCCTGGAGTCCTTATAGCTCTGGAAACACCATATATTTT	CAWSPYSSGNTIYF
TRBJ2-3	18	TRBV2	TRBD2	.	TGTGCCAGCAGTGGATTACCCGGACTAGCGGGTGACCCAGATACGCAGTATTTT	CASSGLPGLAGDPDTQYF
TRBJ1-2	13	TRBV7-3	TRBD1	.	TGTGCCAGCAGCTTAGGACAGGGGTATGGCTACACCTTC	CASSLGQGYGYTF
TRBJ1-1	12	TRBV4-2	.	.	TGTGCCAGCAGCCAAGATTTATTTGAAGCTTTCTTT	CASSQDLFEAFF
TRBJ1-5	12	TRBV7-8	.	.	TGTGCCAGCTCGGGGAGCAATCAGCCCCAGCATTTT	CASSGSNQPQHF
TRBJ1-1	13	TRBV6-5	.	.	TGTGCCAGCAGTTATACAGGGAACACTGAAGCTTTCTTT	CASSYTGNTEAFF
TRBJ2-3	16	TRBV18	.	.	TGTGCCAGCTCCCCTGAACAGCGGTCGAGCACAGATACGCAGTATTTT	CASSPEQRSSTDTQYF
TRBJ2-5	14	TRBV21-1	.	.	TGTGCCAGCAGCAAAGCACAGTCAAAAGAGACCCAGTACTTC	CASSKAQSKETQYF
TRBJ1-2	14	TRBV9	TRBD1	.	TGTGCCAGCAGCGATCGACAGGGTGTGTATGGCTACACCTTC	CASSDRQGVYGYTF
TRBJ1-2	14	TRBV19	.	.	TGTGCCAGTAGTATAGTCCAGGGTAACTATGGCTACACCTTC	CASSIVQGNYGYTF
TRBJ1-1	12	TRBV11-3	.	.	TGTGCCAGCAGCTCATCCGGGACACAAGCTTTCTTT	CASSSSGTQAFF
TRBJ2-1	15	TRBV18	.	once	TGTGCCAGCTCACCACGCCAGGGGACAAACAATGAGCAGTTCTTC	CASSPRQGTNNEQFF
TRBJ1-2	15	TRBV5-6	TRBD1	once	TGTGCCAGCAGCCCATTGACAGGGGACGGGCATGGCTACACCTTC	CASSPLTGDGHGYTF
TRBJ1-2	13	TRBV25-1	.	.	TGTGCCAGCAGTGAAGTCGACAGCAATGGCTACACCTTC	CASSEVDSNGYTF
TRBJ1-2	11	TRBV6-6	.	.	TGTGCCAGCAGTCCCCCGGGGGGGTCCACCTTC	CASSPPGGSTF
TRBJ1-5	13	TRBV5-6	.	.	TGTGCCAGCAGCTCGAACTCGTTAGCCCCCCAGCATTTT	CASSSNSLAPQHF
TRBJ2-3	15	TRBV2	TRBD2	.	TGTGCCAGCAGCGGACCGGGACTAGCTTTTTTCCCGCAGTATTTT	CASSGPGLAFFPQYF
TRBJ1-1	14	TRBV4-1	.	.	TGCGCCAGCAGCCAAGATTACAGGGAGACTGAAGCTTTCTTT	CASSQDYRETEAFF
TRBJ2-5	14	TRBV7-2	.	.	TGTGCCAGCAGCTCGTCGCGGGCCCAAGAGACCCAGTACTTC	CASSSSRAQETQYF
TRBJ1-2	14	TRBV15	TRBD1	.	TGTGCCACCAGCAGAGATCAGGGACAGGATGGCTACACCTTC	CATSRDQGQDGYTF
TRBJ1-6	15	TRBV7-2	TRBD1	.	TGTGCCAGCAGTACAGGGGTTCCCTATAATTCACCCCTCCACTTT	CASSTGVPYNSPLHF
TRBJ2-2	15	TRBV24-1	.	.	TGTGCCACCAGTGACCCAACCGCAGGCACCGGGGAGCTGTTTTTT	CATSDPTAGTGELFF
TRBJ1-6	13	TRBV30	.	.	TGTGCCTGGAGGAGGGCAGAGAATTCACCCCTCCACTTT	CAWRRAENSPLHF
TRBJ1-5	15	TRBV9	.	.	TGTGCCAGCAGCGAAGGTAGCCTGACCAATCAGCCCCAGCATTTT	CASSEGSLTNQPQHF